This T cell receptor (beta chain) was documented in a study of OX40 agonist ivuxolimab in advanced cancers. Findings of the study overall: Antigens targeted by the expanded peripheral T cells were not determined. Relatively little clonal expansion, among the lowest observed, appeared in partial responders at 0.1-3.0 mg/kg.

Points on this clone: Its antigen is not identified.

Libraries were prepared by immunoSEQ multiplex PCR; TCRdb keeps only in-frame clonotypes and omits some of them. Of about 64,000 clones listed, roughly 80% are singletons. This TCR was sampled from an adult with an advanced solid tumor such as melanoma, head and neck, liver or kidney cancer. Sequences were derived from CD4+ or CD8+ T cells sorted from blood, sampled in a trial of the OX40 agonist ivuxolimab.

The CDR3 nucleotides read TGTGCCAGCAGCCAGACAGGGAATGGCTACACCTTC. Protein sequence: CASSQTGNGYTF. The chain is built from TRBV25-1 and TRBJ1-2; 7 nucleotides agree with TRBD1. V was pared by 6 bases and J by 6 bases, with 4 bases of the junction left unmatched. The germline gives CDR1 MGHDK, CDR2 SYGVNS. This CDR3 comprises 12 residues.